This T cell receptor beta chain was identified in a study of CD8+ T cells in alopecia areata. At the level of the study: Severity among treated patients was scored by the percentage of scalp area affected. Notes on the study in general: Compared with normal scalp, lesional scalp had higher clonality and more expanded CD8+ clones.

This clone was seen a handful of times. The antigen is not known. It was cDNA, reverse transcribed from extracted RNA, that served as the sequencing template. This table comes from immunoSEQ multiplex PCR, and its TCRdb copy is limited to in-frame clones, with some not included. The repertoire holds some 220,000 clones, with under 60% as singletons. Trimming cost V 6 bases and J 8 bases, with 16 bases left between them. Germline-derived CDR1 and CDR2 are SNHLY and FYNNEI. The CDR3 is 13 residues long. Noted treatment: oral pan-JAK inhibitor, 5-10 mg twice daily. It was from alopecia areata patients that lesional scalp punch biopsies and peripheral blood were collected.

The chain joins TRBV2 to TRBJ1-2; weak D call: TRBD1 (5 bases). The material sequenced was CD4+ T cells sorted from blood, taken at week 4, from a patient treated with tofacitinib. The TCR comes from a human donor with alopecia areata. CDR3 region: CASSAQTVGGYTF. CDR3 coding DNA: TGTGCCAGCAGCGCCCAGACAGTCGGCGGCTACACCTTC.